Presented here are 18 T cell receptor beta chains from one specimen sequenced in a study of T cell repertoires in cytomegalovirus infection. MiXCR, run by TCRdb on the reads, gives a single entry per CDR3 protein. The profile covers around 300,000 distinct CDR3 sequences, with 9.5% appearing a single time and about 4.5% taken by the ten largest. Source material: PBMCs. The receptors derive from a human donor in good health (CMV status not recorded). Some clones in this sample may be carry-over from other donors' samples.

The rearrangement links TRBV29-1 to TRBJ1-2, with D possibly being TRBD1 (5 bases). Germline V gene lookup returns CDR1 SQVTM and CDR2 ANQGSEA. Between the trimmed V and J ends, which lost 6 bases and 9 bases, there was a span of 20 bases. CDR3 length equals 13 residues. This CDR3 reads CSVRERTKRSYTF. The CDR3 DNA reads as TGCAGCGTACGGGAGAGGACAAAAAGGAGCTACACCTTC.

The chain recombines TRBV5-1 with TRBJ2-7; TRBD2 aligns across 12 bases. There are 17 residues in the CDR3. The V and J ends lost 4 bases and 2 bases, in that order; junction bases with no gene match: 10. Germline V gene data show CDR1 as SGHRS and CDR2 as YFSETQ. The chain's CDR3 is CASSRGTSGSLPYEQYF. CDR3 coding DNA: TGCGCCAGCAGCCGCGGGACTAGCGGGTCTTTACCCTACGAGCAGTACTTC. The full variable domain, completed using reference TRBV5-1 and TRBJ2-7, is KAGVTQTPRYLIKTRGQQVTLSCSPISGHRSVSWYQQTPGQGLQFLFEYFSETQRNKGNFPGRFSGRQFSNSRSEMNVSTLELGDSALYLCASSRGTSGSLPYEQYFGPGTRLTVT.

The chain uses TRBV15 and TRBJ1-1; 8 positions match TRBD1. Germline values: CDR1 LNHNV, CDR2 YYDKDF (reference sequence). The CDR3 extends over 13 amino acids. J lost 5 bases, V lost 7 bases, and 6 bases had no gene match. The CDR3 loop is CATTTGVRTEAFF. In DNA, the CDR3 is TGTGCCACCACGACAGGGGTGAGGACTGAAGCTTTCTTT.

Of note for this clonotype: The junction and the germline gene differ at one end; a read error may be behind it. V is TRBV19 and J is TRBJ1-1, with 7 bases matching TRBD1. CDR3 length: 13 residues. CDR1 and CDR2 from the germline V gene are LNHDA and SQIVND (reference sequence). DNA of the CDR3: TGTGCCAGTAGTGTAACAGGGGCCACTGACGCTTTCTTT. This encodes CASSVTGATDAFF.

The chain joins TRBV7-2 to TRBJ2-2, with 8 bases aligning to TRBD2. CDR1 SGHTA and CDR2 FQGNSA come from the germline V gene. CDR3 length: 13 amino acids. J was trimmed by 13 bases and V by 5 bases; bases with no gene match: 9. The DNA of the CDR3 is TGTGCCAGCAGCACCAGCGGGACTAGAGGGCTGTTTTTT. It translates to CASSTSGTRGLFF.

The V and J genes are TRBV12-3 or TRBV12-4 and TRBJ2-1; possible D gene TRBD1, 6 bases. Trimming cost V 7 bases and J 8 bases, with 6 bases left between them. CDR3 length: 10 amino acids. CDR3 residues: CASKGDEQFF. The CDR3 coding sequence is TGTGCCAGCAAGGGGGATGAGCAGTTCTTC.

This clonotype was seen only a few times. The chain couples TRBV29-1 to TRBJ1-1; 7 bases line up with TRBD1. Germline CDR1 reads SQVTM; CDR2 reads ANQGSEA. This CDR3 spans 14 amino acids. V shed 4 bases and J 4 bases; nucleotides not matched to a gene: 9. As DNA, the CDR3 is TGCAGCGTTGTGGAAAGGGGGCCGAGCACTGAAGCTTTCTTT. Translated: CSVVERGPSTEAFF.

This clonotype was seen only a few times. CDR3 region: CASSPRAPGVIEYEQYF. CDR3 coding DNA: TGTGCCAGCTCACCACGGGCGCCCGGAGTGATAGAGTACGAGCAGTACTTC. The gene calls are TRBV18 and TRBJ2-7, with unresolved D. Trimming took 1 base from V and 4 from J, leaving 20 bases between them. Germline CDR1 and CDR2: KGHSH and LQKENI. The CDR3 is 17 amino acids. Complete variable domain (other parts from reference TRBV18 and TRBJ2-7): NAGVMQNPRHLVRRRGQEARLRCSPMKGHSHVYWYRQLPEEGLKFMVYLQKENIIDESGMPKERFSAEFPKEGPSILRIQQVVRGDSAAYFCASSPRAPGVIEYEQYFGPGTRLTVT.

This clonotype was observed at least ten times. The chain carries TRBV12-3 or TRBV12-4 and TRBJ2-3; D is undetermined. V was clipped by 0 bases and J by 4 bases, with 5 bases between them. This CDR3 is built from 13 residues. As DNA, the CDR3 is TGTGCCAGCAGTTTAGCAGTGGCAGATACGCAGTATTTT. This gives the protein CASSLAVADTQYF.

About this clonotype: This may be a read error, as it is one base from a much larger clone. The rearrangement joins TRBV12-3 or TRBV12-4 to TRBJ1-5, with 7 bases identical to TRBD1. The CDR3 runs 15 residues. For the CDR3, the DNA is TGTGCCAGCAGTCCCGCTGGGACAGCCAATCAGCACCAGCATTTT. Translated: CASSPAGTANQHQHF.

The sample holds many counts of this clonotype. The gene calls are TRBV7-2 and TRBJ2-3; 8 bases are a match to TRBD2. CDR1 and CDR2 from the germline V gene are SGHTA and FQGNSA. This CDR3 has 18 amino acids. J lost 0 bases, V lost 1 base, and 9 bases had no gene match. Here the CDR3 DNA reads TGTGCCAGCAGCTTAGTATTGCGGGGGGCCAGTAGCACAGATACGCAGTATTTT. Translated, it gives CASSLVLRGASSTDTQYF.

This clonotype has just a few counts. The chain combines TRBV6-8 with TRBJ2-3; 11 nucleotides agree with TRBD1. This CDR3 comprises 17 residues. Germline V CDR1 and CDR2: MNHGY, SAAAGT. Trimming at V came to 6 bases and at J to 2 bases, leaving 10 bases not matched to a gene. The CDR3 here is CASRPLGQGAPTDTQYF. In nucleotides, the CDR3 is TGTGCCAGCAGGCCTCTCGGACAGGGGGCGCCCACAGATACGCAGTATTTT.

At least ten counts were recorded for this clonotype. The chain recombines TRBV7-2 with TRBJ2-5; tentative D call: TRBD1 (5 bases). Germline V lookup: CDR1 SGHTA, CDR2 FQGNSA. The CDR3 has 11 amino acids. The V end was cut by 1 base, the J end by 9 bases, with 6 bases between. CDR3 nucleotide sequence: TGTGCCAGCAGCTTAGTAGGGGCCCAGTACTTC. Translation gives CASSLVGAQYF.

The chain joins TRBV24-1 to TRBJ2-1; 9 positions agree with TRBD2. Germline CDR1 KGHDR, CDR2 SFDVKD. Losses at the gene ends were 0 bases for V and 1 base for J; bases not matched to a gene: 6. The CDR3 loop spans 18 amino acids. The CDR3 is CATSDLRAGGASYNEQFF. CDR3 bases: TGTGCCACCAGTGATTTGAGGGCGGGAGGGGCGTCCTACAATGAGCAGTTCTTC.

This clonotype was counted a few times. The CDR3 DNA sequence: TGTGCCAGCACTACTGGGACAGATGGCTACACCTTC. Its protein product is CASTTGTDGYTF. V gene TRBV7-2 combines with J gene TRBJ1-2; the match to TRBD1 covers 7 bases. The V and J ends lost 7 bases and 6 bases, in that order; junction bases with no gene match: 5. This CDR3 comprises 12 residues. Germline CDR1 is SGHTA and CDR2 is FQGNSA.

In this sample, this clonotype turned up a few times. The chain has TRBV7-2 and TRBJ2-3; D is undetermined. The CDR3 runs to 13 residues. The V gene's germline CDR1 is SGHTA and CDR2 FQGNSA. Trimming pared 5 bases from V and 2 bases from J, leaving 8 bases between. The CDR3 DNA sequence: TGTGCCAGCAGCCCCTCAATCACAGATACGCAGTATTTT. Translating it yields CASSPSITDTQYF.

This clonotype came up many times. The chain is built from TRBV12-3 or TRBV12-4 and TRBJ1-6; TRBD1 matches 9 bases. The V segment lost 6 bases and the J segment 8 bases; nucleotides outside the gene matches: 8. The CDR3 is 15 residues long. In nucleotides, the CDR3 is TGTGCCAGCAGACTGGCCGGGACAGGGTATTCACCCCTCCACTTT. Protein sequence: CASRLAGTGYSPLHF.

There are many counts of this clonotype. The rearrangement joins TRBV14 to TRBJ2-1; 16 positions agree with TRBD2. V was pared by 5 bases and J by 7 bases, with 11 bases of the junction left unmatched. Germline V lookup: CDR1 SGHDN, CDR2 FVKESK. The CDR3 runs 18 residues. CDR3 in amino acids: CASSTELGLAGGMNEQFF. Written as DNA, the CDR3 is TGTGCCAGCAGCACCGAGTTGGGACTAGCGGGAGGGATGAATGAGCAGTTCTTC.